This paragraph reports one TCR beta chain. The antigen is undetermined. For TCR beta, cDNA was produced by 5'RACE template switching with UMIs. For each CDR3 protein, TCRdb gives one entry from its re-call of the 5' RACE reads, without DNA. The sample includes some 390,000 distinct CDR3 sequences. Germline CDR1 and CDR2: KGHDR and SFDVKD. The length of the CDR3 is 14 residues. These data come from a study of T cells expressing NK-cell markers. Study at large: One of eight sequenced donors was HCMV-seronegative; the other seven were seropositive. Findings of the study overall: Top CD8+ clonotypes included the dominant CD3+CD56+NKG2C+ clonotypes in six donors. The leading position in the CD3+CD56-NKG2C+ fraction of a few donors also went to these clonotypes.

The receptor was derived from a woman aged 45-59 years in good health. Material: blood T cells: a sorted CD56 or NKG2C T cell subset, CD4+ or CD8+ T cells, or bulk PBMC T cells (not recorded which). The chain employs TRBV24-1 and TRBJ1-5; without DNA, the TCRdb call of TRBD1 cannot be checked. CDR3 amino acids: CALLRGQGHQPQHF.